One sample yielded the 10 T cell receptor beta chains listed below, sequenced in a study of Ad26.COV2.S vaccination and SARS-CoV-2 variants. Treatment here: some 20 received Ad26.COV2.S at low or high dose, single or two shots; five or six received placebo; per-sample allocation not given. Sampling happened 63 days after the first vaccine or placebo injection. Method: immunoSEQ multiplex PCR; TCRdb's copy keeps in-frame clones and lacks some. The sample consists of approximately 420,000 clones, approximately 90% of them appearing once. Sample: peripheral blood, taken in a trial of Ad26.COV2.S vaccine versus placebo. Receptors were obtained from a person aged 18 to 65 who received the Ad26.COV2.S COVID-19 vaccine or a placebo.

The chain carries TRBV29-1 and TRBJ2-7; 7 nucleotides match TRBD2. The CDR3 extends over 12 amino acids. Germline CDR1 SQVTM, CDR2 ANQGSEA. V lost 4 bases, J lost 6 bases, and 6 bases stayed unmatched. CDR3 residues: CSVGLGGSEQYF. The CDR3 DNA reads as TGCAGCGTTGGATTGGGGGGGAGCGAGCAGTACTTC.

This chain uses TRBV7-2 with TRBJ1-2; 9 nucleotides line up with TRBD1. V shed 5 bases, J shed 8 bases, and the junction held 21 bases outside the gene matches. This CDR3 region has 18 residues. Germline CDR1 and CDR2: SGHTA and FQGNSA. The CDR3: CASSPREGQGTPGEGYTF. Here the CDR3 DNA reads TGTGCCAGCAGCCCGAGGGAGGGACAGGGAACCCCGGGAGAAGGCTACACCTTC.

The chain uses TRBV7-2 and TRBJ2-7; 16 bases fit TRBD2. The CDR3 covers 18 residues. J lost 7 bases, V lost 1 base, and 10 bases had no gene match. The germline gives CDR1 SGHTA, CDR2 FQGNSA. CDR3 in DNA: TGTGCCAGCAGCTTAGGCGCGGGACTAGCGGGGGGGCCTAGGGAGCAGTACTTC. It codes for CASSLGAGLAGGPREQYF.

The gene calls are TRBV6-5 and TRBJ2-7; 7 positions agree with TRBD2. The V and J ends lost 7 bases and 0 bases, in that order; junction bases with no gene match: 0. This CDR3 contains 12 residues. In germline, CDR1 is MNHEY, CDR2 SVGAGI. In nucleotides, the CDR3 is TGTGCCAGCACGGGGGGCTCCTACGAGCAGTACTTC. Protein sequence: CASTGGSYEQYF.

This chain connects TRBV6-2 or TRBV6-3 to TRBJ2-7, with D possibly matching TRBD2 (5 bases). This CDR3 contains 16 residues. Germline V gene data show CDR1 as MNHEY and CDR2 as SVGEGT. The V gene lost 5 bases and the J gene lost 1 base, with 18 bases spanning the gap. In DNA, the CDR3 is TGTGCCAGCAGTCTCCCGACGGAGGCACCGTCCTACGAGCAGTACTTC. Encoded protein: CASSLPTEAPSYEQYF.

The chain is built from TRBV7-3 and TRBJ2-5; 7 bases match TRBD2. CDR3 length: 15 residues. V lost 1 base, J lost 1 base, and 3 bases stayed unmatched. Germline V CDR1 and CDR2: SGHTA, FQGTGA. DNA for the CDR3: TGTGCCAGCAGCTTAAGTGGGACTACCCAAGAGACCCAGTACTTC. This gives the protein CASSLSGTTQETQYF.

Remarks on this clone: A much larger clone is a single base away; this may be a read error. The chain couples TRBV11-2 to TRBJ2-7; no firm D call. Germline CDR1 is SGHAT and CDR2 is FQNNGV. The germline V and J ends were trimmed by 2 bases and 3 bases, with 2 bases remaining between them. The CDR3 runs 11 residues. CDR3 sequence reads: CASSLLYEQYF. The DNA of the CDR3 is TGTGCCAGCAGCTTACTCTACGAGCAGTACTTC. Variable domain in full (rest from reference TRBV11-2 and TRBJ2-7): EAGVAQSPRYKIIEKRQSVAFWCNPISGHATLYWYQQILGQGPKLLIQFQNNGVVDDSQLPKDRFSAERLKGVDSTLKIQPAKLEDSAVYLCASSLLYEQYFGPGTRLTVT.

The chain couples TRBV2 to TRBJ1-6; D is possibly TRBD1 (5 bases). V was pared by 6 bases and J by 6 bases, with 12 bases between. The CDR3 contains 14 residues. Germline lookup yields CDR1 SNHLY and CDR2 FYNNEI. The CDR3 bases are TGTGCCAGCAGGGCGGGGCAGGGTAATTCACCCCTCCACTTT. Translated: CASRAGQGNSPLHF.

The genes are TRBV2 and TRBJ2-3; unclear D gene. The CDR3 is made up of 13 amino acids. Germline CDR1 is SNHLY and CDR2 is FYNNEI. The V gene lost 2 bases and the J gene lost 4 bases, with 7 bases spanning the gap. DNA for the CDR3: TGTGCCAGCAGTGAACCTGACCCAGATACGCAGTATTTT. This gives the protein CASSEPDPDTQYF.

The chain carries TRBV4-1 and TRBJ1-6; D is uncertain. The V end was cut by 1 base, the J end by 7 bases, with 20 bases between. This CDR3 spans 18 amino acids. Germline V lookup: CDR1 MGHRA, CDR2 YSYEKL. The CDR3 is CASSQAPPPRSGNSPLHF. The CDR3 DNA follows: TGCGCCAGCAGCCAAGCCCCCCCGCCACGAAGCGGAAATTCACCCCTCCACTTT.